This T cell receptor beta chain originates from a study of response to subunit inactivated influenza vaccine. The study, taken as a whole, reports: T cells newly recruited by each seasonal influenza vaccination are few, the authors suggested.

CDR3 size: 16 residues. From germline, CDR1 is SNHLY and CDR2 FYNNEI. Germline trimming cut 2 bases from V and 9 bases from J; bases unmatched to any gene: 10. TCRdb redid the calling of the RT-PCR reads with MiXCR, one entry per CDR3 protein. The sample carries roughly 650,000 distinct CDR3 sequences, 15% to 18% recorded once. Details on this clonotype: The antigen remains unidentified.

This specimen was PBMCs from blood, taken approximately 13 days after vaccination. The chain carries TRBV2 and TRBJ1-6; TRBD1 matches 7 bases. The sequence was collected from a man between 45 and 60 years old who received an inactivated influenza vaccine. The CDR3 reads CASSERSTGTGSPLHF. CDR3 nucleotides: TGTGCCAGCAGTGAACGCTCGACAGGGACTGGTTCACCCCTCCACTTT.